This T cell receptor beta chain was obtained from a study of blood T cells in healthy people across ages. Healthy Russian Caucasian donors spanned ages about 6 to 90 years. The CDR3 spans 14 residues. CDR1 is SGHRS, CDR2 YFSETQ, per germline. V shed 4 bases and J shed 1 base, with 12 bases lying between them. Primed by a sample-barcoded 5' primer and a J-beta primer mix, a second PCR proceeded for roughly 7 to 12 cycles. TCRdb re-analysed the 5' RACE reads in MiXCR, keeping a single row per CDR3 protein. The repertoire holds some 1,500,000 distinct CDR3 sequences, approximately 43% seen once, with 4% in the top ten. At least ten counts were recorded for this clonotype.

The rearrangement joins TRBV5-1 to TRBJ2-7; perhaps D is TRBD1 or TRBD2 (6 bases each). This receptor was identified in a woman aged 18-29 years in good health. Sample: blood. In DNA, the CDR3 is TGCGCCAGCAGCCCCGGGGGCAGATCCTACGAGCAGTACTTC. Translated, it gives CASSPGGRSYEQYF.